Below, one T cell receptor beta chain is given with its context. This entry is derived from a study of T-cell reconstitution after alpha-beta-depleted transplantation in children. V gave up 6 bases and J gave up 9 bases, with 18 bases separating them. The germline V gene has CDR1 DFQATT and CDR2 SNEGSKA (reference sequence). The CDR3 has 14 residues. Unique molecular identifiers were used in preparing the TCRbeta library. TCRdb reprocessed the PCR reads via MiXCR and lists one record per CDR3 protein. Of a few hundred thousand distinct CDR3 sequences in the sample, around two fifths are singletons; the top ten hold roughly a quarter.

This sequence originates from a girl aged 2-9 years with aplastic anemia, due to receive a stem cell transplant. This specimen consisted of PBMCs, obtained before TCRalphabeta/CD19-depleted stem cell transplant. The chain is built from TRBV20-1 and TRBJ1-6; no clear D gene. The chain's CDR3 is CSARRGSGSSPLHF. CDR3 DNA sequence: TGCAGTGCCAGACGTGGTAGTGGAAGTTCACCCCTCCACTTT.